The T cell receptor (beta chain) under discussion was sequenced for a study of OX40 agonist ivuxolimab in advanced cancers. Trimming cost V 0 bases and J 7 bases, with 20 bases left between them. Per germline, CDR1 SGDLS and CDR2 YYNGEE. This CDR3 is built from 17 residues. The data were produced by immunoSEQ multiplex PCR, yet TCRdb's version contains in-frame clones alone and is incomplete. This sample has around 38,000 clones, with just under 80% found just once. The sequence was collected from an adult with an advanced solid tumor such as melanoma, head and neck, liver or kidney cancer. The gene calls are TRBV9 and TRBJ1-5; D call uncertain. Specimen: CD4+ or CD8+ T cells sorted from blood, collected in a trial of the OX40 agonist ivuxolimab. DNA for the CDR3: TGTGCCAGCAGCGTAGGGTTCCGGCGGCGGGCCCCACAGCCCCAGCATTTT. Its protein product is CASSVGFRRRAPQPQHF. The full variable domain, with the rest looked up from reference TRBV9 and TRBJ1-5, is DSGVTQTPKHLITATGQRVTLRCSPRSGDLSVYWYQQSLDQGLQFLIQYYNGEERAKGNILERFSAQQFPDLHSELNLSSLELGDSALYFCASSVGFRRRAPQPQHFGDGTRLSIL.